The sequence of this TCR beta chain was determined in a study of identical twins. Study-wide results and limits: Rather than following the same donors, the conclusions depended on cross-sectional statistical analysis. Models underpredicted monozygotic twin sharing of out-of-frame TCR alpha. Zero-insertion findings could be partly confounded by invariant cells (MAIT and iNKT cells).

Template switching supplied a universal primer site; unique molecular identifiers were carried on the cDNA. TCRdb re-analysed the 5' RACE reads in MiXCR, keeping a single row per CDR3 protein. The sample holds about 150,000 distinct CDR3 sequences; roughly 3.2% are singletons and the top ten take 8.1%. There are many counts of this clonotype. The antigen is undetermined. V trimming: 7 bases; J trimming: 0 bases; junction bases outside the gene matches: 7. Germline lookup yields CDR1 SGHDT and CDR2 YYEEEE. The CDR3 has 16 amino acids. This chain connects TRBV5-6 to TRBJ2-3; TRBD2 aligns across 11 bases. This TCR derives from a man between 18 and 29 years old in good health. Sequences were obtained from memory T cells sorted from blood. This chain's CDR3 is CASGHSGRASTDTQYF. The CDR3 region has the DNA TGTGCCAGCGGTCATAGCGGGAGGGCTAGCACAGATACGCAGTATTTT.